Listed below are T cell receptor beta chains from one sample, sequenced in a study of response to subunit inactivated influenza vaccine. Using its own MiXCR run on the RT-PCR reads, TCRdb lists one record per CDR3 protein. The sample includes about 780,000 distinct CDR3 sequences, about 18% seen only once; the top ten take 11%. This material consisted of PBMCs from blood, taken around 5 days after vaccination. These receptors were collected from a man aged 50-59 years who received an inactivated influenza vaccine. Both conserved end residues are part of each CDR3. A D gene is named only where the DNA matches it firmly. Rows give clone size only sometimes, using once, few, many, or a class for an expanded clone.

TRBV18,TRBJ1-6,few,-,TGTGCCAGCTCACCTGGGGCACCGTATAATTCACCCCTCCACTTT,CASSPGAPYNSPLHF
TRBV20-1,TRBJ1-6,few,-,TGCAGTGCTAGTGGCAGGGCCTCCTATAATTCACCCCTCCACTTT,CSASGRASYNSPLHF
TRBV11-1,TRBJ2-1,few,-,TGTGCCAGCAGCGTAATCGGGACCGGGGCCGGAGGTGAGCAGTTCTTC,CASSVIGTGAGGEQFF
TRBV5-1,TRBJ2-5,-,-,TGCGCCAGCAGCTTGGCACTAGCTCGGGAGACCCAGTACTTC,CASSLALARETQYF
TRBV28,TRBJ2-7,few,-,TGTGCCAGCAGTTTAACTTTCGAGCAGTACTTC,CASSLTFEQYF
TRBV29-1,TRBJ1-5,-,-,TGCAGCGTGGCGTGGACAAGCAATCAGCCCCAGCATTTT,CSVAWTSNQPQHF
TRBV7-3,TRBJ2-3,few,-,TGTGCCAGCAGTGAGCAGGGGGGAACAGATACGCAGTATTTT,CASSEQGGTDTQYF
TRBV12-3/TRBV12-4,TRBJ2-2,many,TRBD2,TGTGCCAGCAGTTTAGGGGAGGGTACCGGGGAGCTGTTTTTT,CASSLGEGTGELFF
TRBV9,TRBJ2-1,-,-,TGTGCCAGCAGCGCCCAGAGCAACTCCTACAATGAGCAGTTCTTC,CASSAQSNSYNEQFF
TRBV7-2,TRBJ1-2,-,-,TGTGCCAGCAGGTCTCAGGGGATGCCCGGCTACACCTTC,CASRSQGMPGYTF
TRBV27,TRBJ2-5,few,-,TGTGCCAGCAGTCCGGGACAATTCAGTCAAGAGACCCAGTACTTC,CASSPGQFSQETQYF
TRBV6-1,TRBJ2-7,-,-,TGTGCCAGCAGTGAAGAGATTGGGGTCTCCTACGAGCAGTACTTC,CASSEEIGVSYEQYF
TRBV3-1,TRBJ2-3,-,-,TGTGCCAGCAGCCGGGACACCCGCACAGATACGCAGTATTTT,CASSRDTRTDTQYF
TRBV7-9,TRBJ1-1,-,-,TGTGCCAGCAGCAGAGGACAGGAAGCTTTCTTT,CASSRGQEAFF
TRBV7-9,TRBJ1-2,-,TRBD1,TGTGCCAGCAGCTTACCCGGACAGGGGGCCGGCTACACCTTC,CASSLPGQGAGYTF
TRBV11-2,TRBJ2-6,-,-,TGTGCCAGCAGCTTAAGAGAGGTTGGGGCCAACGTCCTGACTTTC,CASSLREVGANVLTF
TRBV6-1,TRBJ2-7,-,TRBD1,TGTGCCAGCAGTAGTCAGGGGGCGACTTGGTACGAGCAGTACTTC,CASSSQGATWYEQYF
TRBV11-1,TRBJ2-1,-,TRBD2,TGTGCCAGCAGCTCGCCGGGACTAGCGGGAGGACGAACCTACAATGAGCAGTTCTTC,CASSSPGLAGGRTYNEQFF
TRBV12-5,TRBJ2-1,few,TRBD1,TGTGCTAGTGGTTTGACTCGGACAGGGGGATTCCCTTTGGGGGGTTACAATGAGCAGTTCTTC,CASGLTRTGGFPLGGYNEQFF
TRBV12-3/TRBV12-4,TRBJ2-5,-,-,TGTGCCAGCACCATGGGGGCCCTCCAAGAGACCCAGTACTTC,CASTMGALQETQYF
TRBV7-9,TRBJ2-3,few,TRBD2,TGTGCCAGCAGCTCGATAGCGGGATACGGGCATCCAGATACGCAGTATTTT,CASSSIAGYGHPDTQYF
TRBV4-3,TRBJ2-7,-,-,TGCGCCAGCAGCCAAGTGAAGGGCTACGAGCAGTACTTC,CASSQVKGYEQYF
TRBV7-2,TRBJ1-1,few,TRBD1,TGTGCCAGCAGCTGGGGGACAGGGATCAACACTGAAGCTTTCTTT,CASSWGTGINTEAFF
TRBV29-1,TRBJ2-7,-,-,TGCAGCGTCATACGGACGGGAACCTACGAGCAGTACTTC,CSVIRTGTYEQYF
TRBV15,TRBJ2-5,few,TRBD1,TGTGCCACCAGCAGGGGACAGGGGTCCAGGGCCCAGTACTTC,CATSRGQGSRAQYF
TRBV5-1,TRBJ2-3,few,-,TGCGCCAGCAGCTTGGTTGGCAGGAGTGTTGGCACAGATACGCAGTATTTT,CASSLVGRSVGTDTQYF
TRBV7-2,TRBJ2-3,once,-,TGTGCCAGCAACACCATTACAGATACGCAGTATTTT,CASNTITDTQYF
TRBV15,TRBJ2-2,-,TRBD2,TGTGCCACCAGCCGGGGACTAGCAGGCACCGGGGAGCTGTTTTTT,CATSRGLAGTGELFF
TRBV12-3/TRBV12-4,TRBJ2-3,-,TRBD2,TGTGCCAGCGGGACTAGCGGCGATGTTCGGTATTTT,CASGTSGDVRYF
TRBV7-3,TRBJ2-1,few,TRBD2,TGTGCCAGCAGTGCTCGCGGCGGGAGGACAAGCTCCTACAATGAGCAGTTCTTC,CASSARGGRTSSYNEQFF
TRBV5-1,TRBJ2-1,-,-,TGCGCCAGCAGCCACACCCGGAGTGGTCCCTACAATGAGCAGTTCTTC,CASSHTRSGPYNEQFF
TRBV6-1,TRBJ2-7,-,TRBD2,TGTGCCAGCACCGATAGCGGGTTCCGCTACGAGCAGTACTTC,CASTDSGFRYEQYF
TRBV29-1,TRBJ2-3,-,-,TGCAGCGTTGACGGAAGAACGCAGTATTTT,CSVDGRTQYF
TRBV20-1,TRBJ2-5,-,-,TGCAGTGCTAGTCAGCGGGACCAAGAGACCCAGTACTTC,CSASQRDQETQYF
TRBV21-1,TRBJ2-7,-,-,TGTGCCAGCAGCAAATTTCACCGGGGCCCCGAGCAGTACTTC,CASSKFHRGPEQYF
TRBV11-1,TRBJ2-5,-,-,TGTGCCAGCAGCCGCCCTCCGGGGGCTGGAGTTCAGGAGACCCAGTACTTC,CASSRPPGAGVQETQYF
TRBV28,TRBJ2-1,-,TRBD2,TGTGCCAGCAGCGGGACTAGCGGACGCCCTTTTTTCGATGAGCAGTTCTTC,CASSGTSGRPFFDEQFF
TRBV4-2,TRBJ2-5,few,-,TGTGCCAGCAGCCGGGACGCCCAAGAGACCCAGTACTTC,CASSRDAQETQYF
TRBV7-2,TRBJ2-1,-,-,TGTGCCAGCAGCTTCACGGGGGTCTACAATGAGCAGTTCTTC,CASSFTGVYNEQFF
TRBV29-1,TRBJ2-7,many,TRBD2,TGCAGCGCCACAGGCCGCGGGGGGGCCTACTACGAGCAGTACTTC,CSATGRGGAYYEQYF
TRBV7-2,TRBJ1-3,few,-,TGTGCCAGCAGCTGGAAAGGGGGGGACCGAGGAAACACCATATATTTT,CASSWKGGDRGNTIYF
TRBV7-2,TRBJ2-1,-,TRBD2,TGTGCCAGCATCCCTAGCGGGAGGGCCTACAATGAGCAGTTCTTC,CASIPSGRAYNEQFF
TRBV5-1,TRBJ2-5,many,-,TGCGCCAGCAGCTTGGTTTGGACTCAACAAGCGGAGACCCAGTACTTC,CASSLVWTQQAETQYF
TRBV4-2,TRBJ2-7,many,-,TGTGCCAGCAGGGAAGGGGACGAGCAGTACTTC,CASREGDEQYF
TRBV2,TRBJ2-7,few,-,TGTGCCAGCAGTGGTCAGGTCTTTGTAGGGAACGAGCAGTACTTC,CASSGQVFVGNEQYF
TRBV24-1,TRBJ2-2,-,TRBD2,TGTGCCACCAGTGATTTAGTGTCGGGGGGACTCACCGGGGAGCTGTTTTTT,CATSDLVSGGLTGELFF
TRBV6-1,TRBJ1-5,-,-,TGTGCCAGCAGTGAAGTTAAGAGGGTTCAGCCCCAGCATTTT,CASSEVKRVQPQHF
TRBV7-9,TRBJ2-3,-,-,TGTGCCAGCAGCTCGTGGGTCTACACAGATACGCAGTATTTT,CASSSWVYTDTQYF
TRBV12-3/TRBV12-4,TRBJ2-1,many,-,TGTGCCAGCAGTTACCGGACATACAATGAGCAGTTCTTC,CASSYRTYNEQFF
TRBV24-1,TRBJ2-7,-,TRBD1,TGTGCCACCAGTGATCCGGGACAGTCGAGCTACGAGCAGTACTTC,CATSDPGQSSYEQYF
TRBV20-1,TRBJ2-3,many,TRBD2,TGCAGTGCTAGTGGAGCGGGGGGCAACACAGATACGCAGTATTTT,CSASGAGGNTDTQYF
TRBV20-1,TRBJ2-3,-,TRBD2,TGCAGTGCTACCAGACTAGCGGGAGAACGTACGCAGTATTTT,CSATRLAGERTQYF
TRBV6-1,TRBJ2-5,-,TRBD1,TGTGCCAGCAGTGGTAAACCGGGACAGACCTACCAAGAGACCCAGTACTTC,CASSGKPGQTYQETQYF
TRBV20-1,TRBJ2-7,-,TRBD2,TGCAGTGCTCCCCTCGCGGGAGTTGTTAACGAGCAGTACTTC,CSAPLAGVVNEQYF
TRBV3-1,TRBJ1-4,few,-,TGTGCCAGCAGCCAAGTTCTGGGGGCTAGTAATGAAAAACTGTTTTTT,CASSQVLGASNEKLFF